The 21 T cell receptor beta chains reported below all come from one sample, sequenced in a study of Graves' ophthalmopathy and Graves' hyperthyroidism. Beta-chain TCR CDR3 regions were amplified from RNA transcripts. The library came from an HTBI-primed first-round RT-PCR and a second-round multiplex PCR. In TCRdb, the multiplex PCR reads were re-called with MiXCR into one record per CDR3 protein. The sample records about 23,000 distinct CDR3 sequences, almost 50% being singletons. Sequencing input: peripheral blood. Source of these receptors: an adult woman with stable Graves' hyperthyroidism.

The V and J genes are TRBV2 and TRBJ2-3, with unresolved D. Germline V gene lookup returns CDR1 SNHLY and CDR2 FYNNEI. The CDR3 is made up of 14 amino acids. Trimming left V 6 bases short and J 1 base short, with 11 bases between. The DNA for the CDR3 is TGTGCCAGCAGGGGTAGTGTAGGCACAGATACGCAGTATTTT. Amino acids: CASRGSVGTDTQYF.

This clonotype was found many times. The gene calls are TRBV6-2 or TRBV6-3 and TRBJ2-3; no reliable D call. With 7 bases removed from V and 1 base from J, the gap between germline ends came to 12 bases. Germline CDR1 MNHEY, CDR2 SVGEGT. This CDR3 is 14 amino acids long. CDR3 protein: CASKKEPGTDTQYF. CDR3 nucleotides: TGTGCCAGCAAAAAGGAGCCCGGCACAGATACGCAGTATTTT.

This clonotype came up once. The V and J genes are TRBV2 and TRBJ2-7; 7 bases line up with TRBD1. The CDR3 sequence is 14 residues long. CDR1 and CDR2 from the germline V gene are SNHLY and FYNNEI. V gave up 7 bases and J gave up 2 bases; unmatched junction bases: 8. The CDR3 here is CASIWGTDTYEQYF. The CDR3 DNA follows: TGTGCCAGCATTTGGGGGACAGACACCTACGAGCAGTACTTC.

For this clonotype: At one boundary the junction diverges from the germline segment, which might be a read error. J is TRBJ1-1 and V is TRBV5-1, with D unresolved. Germline CDR1 is SGHRS and CDR2 is YFSETQ. This CDR3 has 14 residues. The CDR3 DNA reads TGCGTCAGCAGCCCAGATCCCATGAACACTGAAGCTTTCTTT. It codes for CVSSPDPMNTEAFF.

By proportion, this clonotype is medium-sized. The chain employs TRBV20-1 and TRBJ1-2; D possibly corresponds to TRBD1 (5 bases). V dropped 3 bases and J dropped 4 bases, with 9 bases sitting between them. This CDR3 is built from 12 residues. Per germline, CDR1 DFQATT and CDR2 SNEGSKA (reference sequence). CDR3 region: CSASQGIYGYTF. The DNA of the CDR3 is TGCAGTGCTAGTCAGGGAATCTATGGCTACACCTTC.

V usage is TRBV28 and J usage is TRBJ2-7; D is possibly TRBD2 (5 bases). V was shortened by 3 bases and J by 4 bases, with 16 bases between the two germline ends. The germline gives CDR1 MDHEN, CDR2 SYDVKM. The CDR3 length is 15 residues. CDR3 DNA: TGTGCCAGCAGTTTCCTCCCGGGATTCGCATACGAGCAGTACTTC. Encoded protein: CASSFLPGFAYEQYF. Full variable domain (missing parts from reference TRBV28 and TRBJ2-7): DVKVTQSSRYLVKRTGEKVFLECVQDMDHENMFWYRQDPGLGLRLIYFSYDVKMKEKGDIPEGYSVSREKKERFSLILESASTNQTSMYLCASSFLPGFAYEQYFGPGTRLTVT.

This clonotype was picked up many times. The J gene is TRBJ2-2, the V gene TRBV6-5, with D hard to call. Trimming removed 10 bases from V and 0 bases from J, with 15 bases in between. Germline V lookup: CDR1 MNHEY, CDR2 SVGAGI. CDR3 length: 15 amino acids. CDR3 in DNA: TGTGCCACCACTCTGGGGTCCCCGAACACCGGGGAGCTGTTTTTT. Its protein is CATTLGSPNTGELFF.

This clonotype was counted many times. The chain joins TRBV6-5 to TRBJ1-2; maybe TRBD1 (5 bases). In germline, CDR1 is MNHEY, CDR2 SVGAGI. The CDR3 is 18 amino acids. V gave up 2 bases and J gave up 0 bases, with 19 bases separating them. CDR3 in DNA: TGTGCCAGCAGTTACACCTGGGGACGAGTGGGAGCTAACTATGGCTACACCTTC. Translating gives CASSYTWGRVGANYGYTF.

The sample holds many counts of this clonotype. The V and J genes are TRBV6-1 and TRBJ1-4; no reliable D call. Germline V CDR1 and CDR2: MNHNS, SASEGT. CDR3 length: 17 residues. V gave up 3 bases and J gave up 0 bases, with 14 bases separating them. CDR3 bases: TGTGCCAGCAGTGACGGACGGAGACTCACAACTAATGAAAAACTGTTTTTT. Residues: CASSDGRRLTTNEKLFF.

This clonotype appeared a single time. V usage is TRBV25-1 and J usage is TRBJ2-1; the match to TRBD2 covers 11 bases. Trimming at V came to 9 bases and at J to 7 bases, leaving 5 bases not matched to a gene. The germline CDR1 and CDR2 sequences are MGHDK and SYGVNS. This CDR3 is 13 amino acids long. The CDR3 DNA reads as TGTGCCAGTGGCATAGCGGGAGGGAATGAGCAGTTCTTC. Protein: CASGIAGGNEQFF.

This clonotype appeared a few times. The chain carries TRBV29-1 and TRBJ2-7; D is perhaps TRBD2 (6 bases). V lost 1 base and J 6 bases, leaving 19 bases between the germline ends. Germline assignment: CDR1 SQVTM and CDR2 ANQGSEA. The CDR3 sequence is 15 residues long. DNA of the CDR3: TGCAGCGTTGAAGGGGGAGGTTCACGCCAGGTCGAGCAGTACTTC. Encoded protein: CSVEGGGSRQVEQYF.

This clonotype was counted many times. This chain joins TRBV6-1 and TRBJ2-2; D unresolved. Germline values: CDR1 MNHNS, CDR2 SASEGT. V was cut by 3 bases and J by 6 bases, with 17 bases left in between. This CDR3 spans 16 amino acids. CDR3 coding DNA: TGTGCCAGCAGTGACCCAGGCGGTAGAGACGCCGGGGAGCTGTTTTTT. Its translation is CASSDPGGRDAGELFF.

This clonotype was counted a few times. The chain employs TRBV7-2 and TRBJ2-5; no definite D call. The germline V and J ends were trimmed by 5 bases and 1 base, with 2 bases remaining between them. The germline V gene encodes CDR1 SGHTA and CDR2 FQGNSA. The CDR3 spans 11 residues. The CDR3 protein is CASSPQETQYF. CDR3 sequence (DNA): TGTGCCAGCAGCCCCCAAGAGACCCAGTACTTC.

This rearrangement joins TRBV2 to TRBJ1-2; D gene unclear. The CDR3 has 15 amino acids. Germline CDR1 SNHLY, CDR2 FYNNEI. The ends were cut back, 4 bases at V and 5 bases at J, with 17 bases in the middle. CDR3 DNA: TGTGCCAGCAGTGCAACCCCGGGATTTACTTATGGCTACACCTTC. Encoded protein: CASSATPGFTYGYTF.

The chain links TRBV5-8 to TRBJ2-7, with 8 bases aligning to TRBD1. Germline values: CDR1 SGHTS, CDR2 YDEGEE. The CDR3 sequence is 14 residues long. J was trimmed by 6 bases and V by 3 bases; bases with no gene match: 8. CDR3 amino acids: CASSSWTGNREQYF. The CDR3, as DNA: TGTGCCAGCAGCTCCTGGACAGGGAATCGCGAGCAGTACTTC.

This clonotype was recorded at least ten times. The V call is TRBV28, the J call TRBJ2-6; D tentatively fits TRBD1 or TRBD2 (5 bases each). The germline V and J ends were trimmed by 2 bases and 0 bases, with 11 bases remaining between them. The germline gives CDR1 MDHEN, CDR2 SYDVKM. The CDR3 extends over 17 amino acids. The CDR3 loop is CASSLGGTLSGANVLTF. CDR3 nucleotides: TGTGCCAGCAGTTTAGGTGGGACCCTCTCTGGGGCCAACGTCCTGACTTTC.

This clonotype appeared a few times. A much larger clone lies one base from this, so it may be a read error. The gene calls are TRBV11-2 and TRBJ2-5; D is perhaps TRBD2 (6 bases). The CDR3 sequence is 15 residues long. The V gene's germline CDR1 is SGHAT and CDR2 FQNNGV. The V end lost 4 bases, the J end lost 5 bases, and 17 bases lay between the germline ends. The CDR3, as DNA: TGTGCCAGCAGCTCAGGGTCAGCGGGTTGGGAGACCCAGTACTTC. It translates to CASSSGSAGWETQYF. Filled out from reference TRBV11-2 and TRBJ2-5, the complete variable domain reads EAGVAQSPRYKIIEKRQSVAFWCNPISGHATLYWYQQILGQGPKLLIQFQNNGVVDDSQLPKDRFSAERLKGVDSTLKIQPAKLEDSAVYLCASSSGSAGWETQYFGPGTRLLVL.

A word on this clonotype: One end of the junction does not line up with germline, which may come from a read error. V gene TRBV19 combines with J gene TRBJ2-7; tentatively, D is TRBD2 (5 bases). In germline, CDR1 is LNHDA, CDR2 SQIVND (reference sequence). CDR3 length: 11 residues. The CDR3 DNA follows: TGTGCCAGTAGTATATTCGGGGAGCTGTACTTC. This translates into CASSIFGELYF. Variable domain in full (rest from reference TRBV19 and TRBJ2-7): DGGITQSPKYLFRKEGQNVTLSCEQNLNHDAMYWYRQDPGQGLRLIYYSQIVNDFQKGDIAEGYSVSREKKESFPLTVTSAQKNPTAFYLCASSIFGELYFGPGTRLTVT.

In regard to this clonotype: A read error may produce the germline difference seen at one junction end. V usage is TRBV7-7 and J usage is TRBJ2-1; TRBD2 matches at 12 bases. This CDR3 region has 15 residues. CDR1 is SSHAT, CDR2 FNYEAQ, per germline (reference sequence). CDR3 coding DNA: TGTGCTAGCAGCTTTGGACTAGCGGGATACAATGAGCAGTTCTTC. Its translation is CASSFGLAGYNEQFF.

This clonotype is termed large. V and J are TRBV20-1 and TRBJ2-7; D is tentatively TRBD1 or TRBD2 (5 bases each). The germline gives CDR1 DFQATT, CDR2 SNEGSKA (reference sequence). V was clipped by 1 base and J by 2 bases, with 12 bases between them. The CDR3 length is 14 residues. The CDR3 loop reads CSARGTGLTYEQYF. The CDR3 nucleotides are TGCAGTGCTAGAGGGACGGGGCTTACCTACGAGCAGTACTTC.

The J gene is TRBJ1-5, the V gene TRBV10-1; D is unresolved. Germline V gives CDR1 WNHNN, CDR2 SYGVQD (reference sequence). Between the trimmed V and J ends, which lost 1 base and 5 bases, there was a span of 6 bases. The CDR3 contains 13 residues. CDR3 DNA sequence: TGCGCCAGCAGTGAGTGGATTTATCAGCCCCAGCATTTT. This codes for CASSEWIYQPQHF.